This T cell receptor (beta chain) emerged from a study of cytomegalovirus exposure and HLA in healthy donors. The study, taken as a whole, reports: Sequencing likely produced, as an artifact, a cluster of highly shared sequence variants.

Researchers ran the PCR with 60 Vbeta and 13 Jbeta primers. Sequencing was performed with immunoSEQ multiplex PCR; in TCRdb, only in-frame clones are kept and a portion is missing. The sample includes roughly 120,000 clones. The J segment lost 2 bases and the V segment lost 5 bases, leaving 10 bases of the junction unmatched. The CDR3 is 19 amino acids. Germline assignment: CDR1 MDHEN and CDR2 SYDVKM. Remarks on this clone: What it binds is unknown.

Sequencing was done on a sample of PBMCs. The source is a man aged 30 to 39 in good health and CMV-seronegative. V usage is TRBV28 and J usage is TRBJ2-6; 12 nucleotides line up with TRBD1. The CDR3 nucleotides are TGTGCCAGCAGTCCCGCCTCCGGGACAGGGGGCACTGGGGCCAACGTCCTGACTTTC. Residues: CASSPASGTGGTGANVLTF.